The sequence of this TCR beta chain was determined in a study of shared clonotypes between healthy human individuals. Study-level findings and limits: Larger richness was generally estimated for naive than memory subsets. How much donors shared clonotypes was expected to be affected by sequencing depth.

For this clone: Its antigen is unknown.

CDR1 is MNHNS and CDR2 is SASEGT in the germline V gene. This CDR3 region has 15 residues. The V end lost 2 bases, the J end lost 4 bases, and 9 bases lay between the germline ends. Sorted-subset replicate PCRs used 150 to 200 ng DNA, some 30,000 T cell genomes. The repertoire was sequenced with immunoSEQ multiplex PCR; TCRdb's copy has only in-frame clones and lacks some. Altogether some 2,100,000 clones are present, more than 90% being singletons, with the ten largest covering 0.13%. The sequenced sample consisted of naive CD4+ T cells sorted from blood. Subset described: CD45RA+ positively selected. This receptor was identified in a man between 18 and 35 years old in good health. This chain joins TRBV6-1 and TRBJ1-6; unclear D gene. For the CDR3, the DNA is TGTGCCAGCAGTGAATCCGGGGTATATAATTCACCCCTCCACTTT. It codes for CASSESGVYNSPLHF.